Listed here are 26 T cell receptor beta chains from one sample, sequenced in a study of T cells after yellow fever vaccination. TCRdb used MiXCR to reprocess the 5' RACE reads, holding one entry per CDR3 protein. The sample shows about 300,000 distinct CDR3 sequences, 3% to 4.5% of them seen only once. This specimen was PBMCs, taken 5 days after the yellow fever booster vaccination. Source of these receptors: a man in his late teens or twenties who received the YFV17D yellow fever vaccine.

This clonotype was observed many times. The V and J genes are TRBV6-5 and TRBJ2-7, with D hard to call. Trimming took 5 bases from V and 6 from J, leaving 14 bases between them. Germline assignment: CDR1 MNHEY and CDR2 SVGAGI. The CDR3 is 13 residues long. The CDR3 DNA reads TGTGCCAGCAGTCCGCGGATTGAAGCCGAGCAGTACGTC. Translated: CASSPRIEAEQYV.

V usage is TRBV7-2 and J usage is TRBJ2-7; D uncertain. The V gene lost 5 bases and the J gene lost 1 base, with 9 bases spanning the gap. This CDR3 has 13 residues. Germline CDR1 SGHTA, CDR2 FQGNSA. CDR3 bases: TGTGCCAGCAGCCCTGTGCGGTCCTACGAGCAGTACTTC. Protein sequence: CASSPVRSYEQYF.

This clonotype was seen a handful of times. V is TRBV7-9 and J is TRBJ2-3; TRBD2 agrees at 12 bases. Germline V CDR1 and CDR2: SEHNR, FQNEAQ (reference sequence). The trim removed 4 bases at V and 5 bases at J, leaving 1 base unmatched. The CDR3 has 14 residues. As DNA, the CDR3 is TGTGCCAGCAGCTCGACTAGCGGGAGAGATACGCAGTATTTT. Translating gives CASSSTSGRDTQYF. The full variable domain, its missing parts supplied by reference TRBV7-9 and TRBJ2-3, is DTGVSQNPRHKITKRGQNVTFRCDPISEHNRLYWYRQTLGQGPEFLTYFQNEAQLEKSRLLSDRFSAERPKGSFSTLEIQRTEQGDSAMYLCASSSTSGRDTQYFGPGTRLTVL.

This clonotype was observed a handful of times. This sequence joins TRBV4-2 and TRBJ1-6; D remains unclear. CDR1 is LGHNA and CDR2 is YNFKEQ in the germline V gene. Trimming took 4 bases from V and 0 from J, leaving 13 bases between them. The length of the CDR3 is 17 residues. CDR3 in amino acids: CASSPHGESSYNSPLHF. CDR3 nucleotides: TGTGCCAGCAGCCCTCACGGGGAGAGCTCCTATAATTCACCCCTCCACTTT.

The chain employs TRBV18 and TRBJ1-2, with 7 bases matching TRBD1. Losses at the gene ends were 3 bases for V and 7 bases for J; bases not matched to a gene: 5. Germline V lookup: CDR1 KGHSH, CDR2 LQKENI. The CDR3 is 13 residues long. In nucleotides, the CDR3 is TGTGCCAGCTCACCTGAGGGGGCCAGTGGCTACACCTTC. Protein sequence: CASSPEGASGYTF.

The rearrangement uses TRBV7-2 and TRBJ2-3, with D unresolved. The CDR3 is 15 residues long. V was trimmed by 5 bases and J by 2 bases, leaving 14 bases between them. Germline V gives CDR1 SGHTA, CDR2 FQGNSA. For the CDR3, the DNA is TGTGCCAGCAGCGCCCCTTGGCGGCCCACAGATACGCAGTATTTT. Translation: CASSAPWRPTDTQYF.

This clonotype was counted at least ten times. The chain is built from TRBV7-9 and TRBJ2-3; the match to TRBD2 covers 7 bases. This CDR3 is built from 12 residues. Germline V gives CDR1 SEHNR, CDR2 FQNEAQ (reference sequence). Trimming at V came to 4 bases and at J to 7 bases, leaving 2 bases not matched to a gene. As DNA, the CDR3 is TGTGCCAGCAGCTGGGAGGGGTATACGCAGTATTTT. Its protein product is CASSWEGYTQYF.

This clonotype was seen ten or more times. V usage is TRBV5-1 and J usage is TRBJ1-1; D may be TRBD1 (5 bases). Germline CDR1 SGHRS, CDR2 YFSETQ. The CDR3 runs 13 residues. V was trimmed by 4 bases and J by 4 bases, leaving 11 bases between them. The CDR3 region has the DNA TGCGCCAGCAGCGCCGGGACCTCCACTGAAGCTTTCTTT. Its protein is CASSAGTSTEAFF.

This clonotype was seen only a few times. The chain links TRBV3-1 to TRBJ1-5; D not resolved. With 1 base removed from V and 5 bases from J, the gap between germline ends came to 12 bases. The CDR3 spans 15 residues. CDR1 LGHDT and CDR2 YNNKEL come from the germline V gene (reference sequence). In nucleotides, the CDR3 is TGTGCCAGCAGCCAAGGGAACGGGCCTTATCAGCCCCAGCATTTT. Residues: CASSQGNGPYQPQHF.

This clonotype was observed a handful of times. The V gene is TRBV7-2, the J gene TRBJ2-1, with TRBD2 matching 12 bases. The J segment lost 1 base and the V segment lost 5 bases, leaving 6 bases of the junction unmatched. Per germline, CDR1 SGHTA and CDR2 FQGNSA. The CDR3 is 17 amino acids. CDR3 DNA: TGTGCCAGCAGCGAGGGCACTAGCGGGGGGTCCTACAATGAGCAGTTCTTC. It translates to CASSEGTSGGSYNEQFF. The whole variable domain, filled in from reference TRBV7-2 and TRBJ2-1, reads GAGVSQSPSNKVTEKGKDVELRCDPISGHTALYWYRQSLGQGLEFLIYFQGNSAPDKSGLPSDRFSAERTGGSVSTLTIQRTQQEDSAVYLCASSEGTSGGSYNEQFFGPGTRLTVL.

This clonotype showed up just a few times. The chain links TRBV6-5 to TRBJ2-5; 9 positions match TRBD1. The V gene's germline CDR1 is MNHEY and CDR2 SVGAGI. J was trimmed by 5 bases and V by 5 bases; bases with no gene match: 9. This CDR3 spans 15 amino acids. The CDR3 DNA sequence: TGTGCCAGCAGTCCCGGGACAGGGTTATGGGAGACCCAGTACTTC. The encoded protein is CASSPGTGLWETQYF.

The chain carries TRBV7-9 and TRBJ2-7, with D uncertain. Germline CDR1 reads SEHNR; CDR2 reads FQNEAQ (reference sequence). V lost 5 bases and J lost 0, with 14 bases in between. The CDR3 is made up of 15 amino acids. CDR3 sequence reads: CASSPAISGSYEQYV. CDR3 in DNA: TGTGCCAGCAGCCCCGCCATCTCAGGCTCCTACGAGCAGTACGTC.

As for this clonotype: The junction shows a germline mismatch at one end, possibly a read error. The chain combines TRBV19 with TRBJ2-3; 9 bases match TRBD2. The CDR3 sequence is 14 residues long. Germline V gene data show CDR1 as LNHDA and CDR2 as SQIVND (reference sequence). Here the CDR3 DNA reads TGTGCCAGTAGAACAGCGGGGGGCCCCGATACGCAGTTTTTT. Residues: CASRTAGGPDTQFF.

Ten or more counts support this clonotype. The chain combines TRBV7-2 with TRBJ2-1; unclear D gene. Germline lookup yields CDR1 SGHTA and CDR2 FQGNSA. There are 13 residues in the CDR3. V was shortened by 0 bases and J by 4 bases, with 4 bases between the two germline ends. This CDR3 is CASSLAVYNEQFF. For the CDR3, the DNA is TGTGCCAGCAGCTTAGCTGTGTACAATGAGCAGTTCTTC.

The rearrangement joins TRBV6-5 to TRBJ2-2, with TRBD1 matching over 7 bases. V lost 6 bases to trimming and J lost 3 bases; unmatched junction nucleotides: 7. Germline CDR1 and CDR2: MNHEY and SVGAGI. The CDR3 contains 15 residues. CDR3 residues: CASRSTGPHTGELFF. CDR3 nucleotide sequence: TGTGCCAGCAGATCGACAGGGCCTCACACCGGGGAGCTGTTTTTT.

This clonotype came up many times. The V and J genes are TRBV6-6 and TRBJ1-3; D is unclear. Per the germline V gene, CDR1 is MNHNY and CDR2 is SVGAGI (reference sequence). The CDR3 has 17 residues. The V end lost 0 bases, the J end lost 2 bases, and 14 bases lay between the germline ends. The CDR3 bases are TGTGCCAGCAGTTACTCCGCAACCACACATACTGGAAACACCATATATTTT. Translated: CASSYSATTHTGNTIYF.

This rearrangement joins TRBV11-1 to TRBJ1-2, with D tentatively TRBD1 (5 bases). In germline, CDR1 is SGHAT, CDR2 FQDESV (reference sequence). V dropped 4 bases and J dropped 7 bases, with 16 bases sitting between them. The CDR3 length is 14 residues. The CDR3 nucleotides read TGTGCCAGCAGCTCCCTGGCAGGGAGGAGTGGCTACACCTTC. It encodes CASSSLAGRSGYTF.

This clonotype was detected ten times or more. The rearrangement uses TRBV4-3 and TRBJ2-2; D may be TRBD1 (5 bases). V shed 4 bases and J shed 6 bases, with 12 bases lying between them. The CDR3 consists of 14 residues. Germline V gives CDR1 LGHNA, CDR2 YSLEER. The CDR3: CASSPFQGSGELFF. The DNA of the CDR3 is TGCGCCAGCAGCCCGTTCCAGGGATCCGGGGAGCTGTTTTTT.

This clonotype occurred a few times. V gene TRBV7-6 combines with J gene TRBJ2-7; D uncertain. CDR3 length: 13 amino acids. Germline assignment: CDR1 SGHVS and CDR2 FNYEAQ. V lost 3 bases, J lost 3 bases, and 9 bases lay in between. CDR3 amino acids: CASSFGQLYEQYV. The CDR3 DNA reads TGTGCCAGCAGCTTTGGGCAGCTCTACGAGCAGTACGTC.

This clonotype was seen a few times. The chain combines TRBV7-2 with TRBJ1-2, with TRBD1 as a possible D gene (6 bases). Trimming removed 5 bases from V and 7 bases from J, with 20 bases in between. Germline CDR1 SGHTA, CDR2 FQGNSA. This CDR3 has 15 amino acids. The CDR3 bases are TGTGCCAGCAGCACAGGGAACCCCTGGAAGGCTGGCTACACCTTC. Translation gives CASSTGNPWKAGYTF.

The table lists this clonotype with a few counts. The rearrangement joins TRBV6-5 to TRBJ1-3; no definite D call. Trimming removed 0 bases from V and 2 bases from J, with 8 bases in between. Germline CDR1 MNHEY, CDR2 SVGAGI. The CDR3 has 15 amino acids. The CDR3 reads CASSYSLQAGNTIYF. CDR3 nucleotides: TGTGCCAGCAGTTACTCTCTCCAGGCTGGAAACACCATATATTTT.

The table lists this clonotype with many counts. This chain joins TRBV20-1 and TRBJ1-2; D unclear. CDR3 length equals 15 residues. V lost 0 bases to trimming and J lost 8 bases, with 19 bases between them. Germline-derived CDR1 and CDR2 are DFQATT and SNEGSKA (reference sequence). The CDR3 DNA is TGCAGTGCTAGAGATCCTGGGAGGGCGGTGGGGGGCTACACCTTC. This encodes CSARDPGRAVGGYTF.

This clonotype was recorded a few times. J is TRBJ1-5 and V is TRBV6-6; D call uncertain. The CDR3 length is 16 residues. Germline V gives CDR1 MNHNY, CDR2 SVGAGI (reference sequence). Trimming took 4 bases from V and 2 from J, leaving 15 bases between them. The CDR3 DNA sequence: TGTGCCAGCAGTTCCCTGATGGGGTATGGCAATCAGCCCCAGCATTTT. It specifies CASSSLMGYGNQPQHF.

This clonotype was found many times. The chain couples TRBV7-9 to TRBJ2-3, with 7 nucleotides matching TRBD1. Per the germline V gene, CDR1 is SEHNR and CDR2 is FQNEAQ (reference sequence). V shed 4 bases and J 1 base; nucleotides not matched to a gene: 8. The CDR3 is made up of 16 amino acids. The CDR3 DNA is TGTGCCAGCAGCTATCTTTACGGACAGGGCACAGATACGCAGTATTTT. It is translated as CASSYLYGQGTDTQYF.

This clonotype occurred a few times. This chain uses TRBV24-1 with TRBJ2-3; D is perhaps TRBD1 (5 bases). V dropped 1 base and J dropped 2 bases, with 9 bases sitting between them. Germline CDR1 is KGHDR and CDR2 is SFDVKD. This CDR3 region has 15 residues. The CDR3 coding sequence is TGTGCCACCAGTGATTTCCCCAGGGACACAGATACGCAGTATTTT. It encodes CATSDFPRDTDTQYF.

The chain is built from TRBV18 and TRBJ2-3; D ambiguous. Germline V lookup: CDR1 KGHSH, CDR2 LQKENI. The CDR3 extends over 13 amino acids. V shed 8 bases and J shed 0 bases, with 9 bases lying between them. CDR3 in DNA: TGTGCCAGCGCCTTCTCTAGCACAGATACGCAGTATTTT. Translated, it gives CASAFSSTDTQYF.